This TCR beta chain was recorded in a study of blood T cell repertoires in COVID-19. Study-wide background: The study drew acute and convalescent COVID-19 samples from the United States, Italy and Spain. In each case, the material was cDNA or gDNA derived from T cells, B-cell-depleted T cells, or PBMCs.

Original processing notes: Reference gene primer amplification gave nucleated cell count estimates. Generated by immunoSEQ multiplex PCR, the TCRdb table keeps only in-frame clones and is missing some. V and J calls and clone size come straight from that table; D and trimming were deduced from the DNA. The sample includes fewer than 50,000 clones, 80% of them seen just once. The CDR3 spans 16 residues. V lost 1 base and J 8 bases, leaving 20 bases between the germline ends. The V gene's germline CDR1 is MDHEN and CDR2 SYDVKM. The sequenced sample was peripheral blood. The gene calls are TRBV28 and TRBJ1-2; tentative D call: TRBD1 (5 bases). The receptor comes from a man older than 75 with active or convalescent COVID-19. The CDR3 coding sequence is TGTGCCAGCAGTTTATCGGTCCTCAGGACACTTGGAGGCTACACCTTC. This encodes CASSLSVLRTLGGYTF.